This T cell receptor beta chain was sequenced during a study of cytomegalovirus exposure and HLA in healthy donors. At the level of the study: Per a later analysis, the roughly 670 first-cohort and 120 validation repertoires shared one platform.

Concerning this clone itself: Its antigen is not identified.

Sequenced by immunoSEQ multiplex PCR; TCRdb stores in-frame clones only, minus some. The sample carries around 150,000 clones, roughly 91% recorded once. Findings and limits, study-wide: Accounts indicate the classifier identified cytomegalovirus status with strong specificity and sensitivity. Altogether, about 160 TCR beta chains were recorded as cytomegalovirus-associated. Clusters of TCRs from the first cohort tended to co-occur in the 100 to 150 validation repertoires (as a later analysis found).

Losses at the gene ends were 5 bases for V and 2 bases for J; bases not matched to a gene: 11. This CDR3 has 16 residues. Germline CDR1 and CDR2: MNHNY and SVGAGI (reference sequence). The chain uses TRBV6-6 and TRBJ2-7; 8 bases are a match to TRBD1. The source material was PBMCs. The origin of this receptor is a woman between 18 and 29 years old in good health and CMV-seropositive. The CDR3 region has the DNA TGTGCCAGCAGTCCTCCAGGACAGGGATCCACCTACGAGCAGTACTTC. Encoded protein: CASSPPGQGSTYEQYF.